This TCR beta chain was recorded in a study of blood T cell repertoires in COVID-19. Study information: In each case, the material was cDNA or gDNA derived from T cells, B-cell-depleted T cells, or PBMCs.

In the original analysis: It was from reference gene primer amplification that nucleated cell counts were estimated. The table came from immunoSEQ multiplex PCR; TCRdb's copy has only in-frame clones and leaves some out. The V and J calls and clone size come from that table; D and trimming were worked out from the DNA. The sample contains 95,000 to 150,000 clones, 65% to 85% of which appear only once. Losses at the gene ends were 4 bases for V and 4 bases for J; bases not matched to a gene: 5. CDR1 and CDR2 from the germline V gene are SGHTA and FQGNSA. The CDR3 totals 14 residues. Patients from Seattle were sampled longitudinally, starting during active infection.

The rearrangement uses TRBV7-2 and TRBJ2-7; 9 nucleotides match TRBD1. The specimen was peripheral blood. This TCR was recovered from a man between 25 and 39 years old with COVID-19, enrolled during active disease. In DNA form, the CDR3 reads TGTGCCAGCAGCTGGGGACAGGGCACATACGAGCAGTACTTC. Its translation is CASSWGQGTYEQYF.